This T cell receptor beta chain came from a study of blood T cell repertoires in COVID-19. Study information: Donors in the United States, Italy and Spain gave samples during acute or convalescent COVID-19. PBMCs, B-cell-depleted T cells, or T cells provided the cDNA or gDNA that made up the material.

This CDR3 has 13 residues. With 5 bases clipped from V and 3 bases from J, the junction kept 3 bases outside the gene matches. Looked up from germline, CDR1 is MDHEN and CDR2 is SYDVKM. The method was immunoSEQ multiplex PCR; TCRdb's version includes in-frame clones alone and lacks a portion of them. Here the sample spans roughly 170,000 clones, approximately 82% being singletons. The study recruited people aged about 18 to 89 years across roughly 25 US areas. What the recovered Cohort 3 donors had was two negative PCRs, clearance, or symptom resolution. This receptor was taken from a woman between 50 and 59 years old who had recovered from COVID-19. This chain uses TRBV28 with TRBJ2-7; 8 bases are a match to TRBD2. The sequenced material came from PBMCs or T cells enriched from blood (not recorded which). The DNA of the CDR3 is TGTGCCAGCAGTCCCGGGGGGGGCTACGAGCAGTACTTC. Its translation: CASSPGGGYEQYF.